A selection of T cell receptor beta chains follows, all from one sample in a study of T cell responses to AZD1222 COVID-19 vaccine. Libraries were prepared by immunoSEQ multiplex PCR; TCRdb keeps only in-frame clonotypes and omits some of them. The table records about 97,000 clones, roughly 84% of them present only once. The sample was peripheral blood, taken on day 0 of AZD1222 vaccination. These receptor sequences come from an adult in good health. The CDR3 runs from the conserved cysteine through the conserved F or W.

v_gene,j_gene,CDR3aa
TRBV6-6,TRBJ1-6,CASRQGVNSPLHF
TRBV2,TRBJ2-7,CASSLSRDRYEQYF
TRBV5-1,TRBJ2-1,CASGPGESYNEQFF
TRBV6-5,TRBJ2-3,CASSPRHTDTQYF
TRBV25-1,TRBJ1-2,CASSDEGNFRGYTF
TRBV28,TRBJ1-5,CASRSDRARINQPQHF
TRBV7-8,TRBJ1-6,CASTPSGGLGSPLHF
TRBV3-1/TRBV3-2,TRBJ1-6,CASSQVPTTGPNSPLHF
TRBV10-3,TRBJ2-1,CAISERGDSYNEQFF
TRBV19,TRBJ1-4,CASSLRDTNEKLFF
TRBV13,TRBJ2-7,CASSLRLAGTYEQYF
TRBV19,TRBJ1-5,CASSRQNPQPQHF
TRBV11-3,TRBJ2-1,CASSFNRGNEQFF
TRBV25-1,TRBJ1-6,CASRPSDTRPLHF
TRBV27,TRBJ1-6,CASSLGAGYSPLHF
TRBV10-1,TRBJ2-3,CASSAASGAPVDTQYF
TRBV7-9,TRBJ1-1,CASRDGTEAFF
TRBV7-9,TRBJ2-3,CASSSRRGGTDTQYF
TRBV5-4,TRBJ2-1,CASSLATVNEQFF
TRBV11-2,TRBJ1-1,CASRPTGMNTEAFF
TRBV4-1,TRBJ2-7,CASSQILAFEQYF
TRBV29-1,TRBJ1-2,CSVEVNYGYTF
TRBV11-2,TRBJ2-2,CASSSGRATGELFF
TRBV7-2,TRBJ2-3,CASSRFGQHTDTQYF
TRBV6-6,TRBJ2-5,CASRLAGARQETQYF
TRBV2,TRBJ2-7,CASSGGGGHKYF
TRBV7-6,TRBJ2-2,CASSLVRATGELFF
TRBV5-1,TRBJ2-7,CASSLAPSGRTYEQYF
TRBV28,TRBJ1-6,CASSDLPGQYNSPLHF
TRBV28,TRBJ1-6,CASSLGEEHNSPLHF
TRBV7-2,TRBJ1-3,CASSLGPGSSGNTIYF
TRBV28,TRBJ1-1,CASSLRGRDDTEAFF
TRBV5-1,TRBJ1-6,CASSLNPARTYNSPLHF